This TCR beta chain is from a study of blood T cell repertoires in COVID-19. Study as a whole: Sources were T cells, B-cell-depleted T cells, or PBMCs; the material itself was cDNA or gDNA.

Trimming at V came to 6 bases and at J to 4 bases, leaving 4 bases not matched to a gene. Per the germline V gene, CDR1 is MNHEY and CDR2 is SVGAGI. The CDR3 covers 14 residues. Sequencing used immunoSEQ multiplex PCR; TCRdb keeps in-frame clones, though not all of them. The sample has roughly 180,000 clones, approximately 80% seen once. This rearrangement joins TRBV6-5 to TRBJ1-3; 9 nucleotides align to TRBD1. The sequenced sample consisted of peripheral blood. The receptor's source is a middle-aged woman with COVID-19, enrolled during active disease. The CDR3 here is CASSPGTGGNTIYF. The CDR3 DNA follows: TGTGCCAGCAGCCCCGGGACAGGGGGAAACACCATATATTTT.